The 25 T cell receptor beta chains listed next were all sequenced from one sample in a study of T cells after yellow fever vaccination. TCRdb re-derived calls from the 5' RACE reads in MiXCR, one entry per CDR3 protein. The sample holds about 240,000 distinct CDR3 sequences, 6.9% seen once. Sequencing used CD4+ T cells sorted from PBMCs, obtained 15 days after the yellow fever booster vaccination. The receptors were sampled from a young man who received the YFV17D yellow fever vaccine.

The genes are TRBV5-4 and TRBJ2-1; D gene unclear. V was cut by 2 bases and J by 0 bases, with 9 bases left in between. This CDR3 comprises 15 residues. Germline CDR1 SGHNT, CDR2 YYREEE (reference sequence). The CDR3 loop is CASSFNTVSYNEQFF. The CDR3 nucleotides read TGTGCCAGCAGCTTTAATACAGTCTCCTACAATGAGCAGTTCTTC.

This clonotype has a handful of counts. V is TRBV12-3 or TRBV12-4 and J is TRBJ2-5; D remains ambiguous. This CDR3 is 14 amino acids long. The V gene lost 6 bases and the J gene lost 1 base, with 12 bases spanning the gap. The CDR3 is CASSPDSFQETQYF. CDR3 nucleotides: TGTGCCAGCAGCCCCGACTCGTTCCAAGAGACCCAGTACTTC.

Many counts were recorded for this clonotype. The gene calls are TRBV12-3 or TRBV12-4 and TRBJ2-1, with 8 nucleotides matching TRBD2. CDR3 length equals 16 residues. The junction had 11 bases not matched to a gene; V was cut back by 4 bases and J by 6 bases. In DNA, the CDR3 is TGTGCCAGCAGTTCCTTACTAGCGGTAGGCTTCAATGAGCAGTTCTTC. This encodes CASSSLLAVGFNEQFF.

There are a few counts of this clonotype. The chain couples TRBV7-2 to TRBJ2-3; D gene ambiguous. Germline V gives CDR1 SGHTA, CDR2 FQGNSA. V lost 2 bases to trimming and J lost 1 base, with 10 bases between them. This CDR3 has 15 amino acids. The CDR3 DNA is TGTGCCAGCAGCTTACTTCGCAGCCGCACAGATACGCAGTATTTT. Protein product: CASSLLRSRTDTQYF.

This chain connects TRBV6-2 or TRBV6-3 to TRBJ1-1; D is uncertain. V was shortened by 2 bases and J by 4 bases, with 14 bases between the two germline ends. The CDR3 runs 15 residues. Germline V lookup: CDR1 MNHEY, CDR2 SVGEGT. CDR3 loop: CASSYRTPPGTEAFF. The CDR3, as DNA: TGTGCCAGCAGTTACCGGACCCCACCGGGCACTGAAGCTTTCTTT.

The V gene is TRBV30, the J gene TRBJ2-5; 9 bases are shared with TRBD2. There are 16 residues in the CDR3. With 8 bases clipped from V and 2 bases from J, the junction kept 15 bases outside the gene matches. Germline-derived CDR1 and CDR2 are GTSNPN and SVGIG (reference sequence). The CDR3 DNA reads TGTGCCGGAAGACTGAGACTAGCGGCAGCACAAGAGACCCAGTACTTC. It specifies CAGRLRLAAAQETQYF.

There are many counts of this clonotype. V gene TRBV5-1 combines with J gene TRBJ2-7; TRBD1 is a possible D gene (6 bases). Germline V CDR1 and CDR2: SGHRS, YFSETQ. The CDR3 is 13 residues long. Trimming cost V 2 bases and J 5 bases, with 11 bases left between them. CDR3 residues: CASSFGAGDEQYF. The CDR3 coding sequence is TGCGCCAGCAGCTTCGGAGCAGGGGACGAGCAGTACTTC.

The chain joins TRBV5-1 to TRBJ2-3; D uncertain. In germline, CDR1 is SGHRS, CDR2 YFSETQ. V was clipped by 5 bases and J by 2 bases, with 9 bases between them. The CDR3 spans 13 residues. The CDR3 is CASRSTSTDTQYF. Written as DNA, the CDR3 is TGCGCCAGCAGGTCGACCTCCACAGATACGCAGTATTTT.

The chain is built from TRBV18 and TRBJ2-7; D ambiguous. CDR1 KGHSH and CDR2 LQKENI come from the germline V gene. The V and J ends lost 3 bases and 2 bases respectively, with 2 bases between them. CDR3 length equals 11 residues. CDR3 protein: CASSPPYEQYF. The CDR3 DNA sequence: TGTGCCAGCTCACCGCCCTACGAGCAGTACTTC.

This clonotype was detected many times. The genes are TRBV27 and TRBJ1-1, with D perhaps matching TRBD1 (5 bases). The CDR3 sequence is 13 residues long. The V end lost 5 bases, the J end lost 4 bases, and 11 bases lay between the germline ends. Germline lookup yields CDR1 MNHEY and CDR2 SMNVEV (reference sequence). CDR3 sequence: CASSLGRVTEAFF. The CDR3 bases are TGTGCCAGCAGTCTGGGACGAGTCACTGAAGCTTTCTTT.

This clonotype was seen at least ten times. This chain joins TRBV19 and TRBJ2-5; 7 nucleotides line up with TRBD1. V dropped 5 bases and J dropped 0; count of bases not matched to a gene: 3. There are 14 residues in the CDR3. Germline CDR1 reads LNHDA; CDR2 reads SQIVND (reference sequence). The CDR3 protein is CASSLDRDQETQYF. The CDR3 DNA sequence: TGTGCCAGTAGTCTTGACAGGGACCAAGAGACCCAGTACTTC.

The rearrangement links TRBV6-2 or TRBV6-3 to TRBJ2-7; no clear D gene. The CDR3 covers 14 residues. V was pared by 1 base and J by 0 bases, with 7 bases between. Per the germline V gene, CDR1 is MNHEY and CDR2 is SVGEGT. CDR3 in amino acids: CASSYWQDSYEQYF. Written as DNA, the CDR3 is TGTGCCAGCAGTTACTGGCAGGACTCCTACGAGCAGTACTTC.

The V call is TRBV19, the J call TRBJ2-2, with 9 bases that match TRBD2. Germline CDR1 and CDR2: LNHDA and SQIVND (reference sequence). The CDR3 runs 16 residues. J gave up 2 bases and V 9 bases, and 10 bases lay outside the gene matches. CDR3 residues: CASYYSGRVNTGELFF. The CDR3 nucleotides read TGTGCCAGCTATTATAGCGGGAGAGTAAACACCGGGGAGCTGTTTTTT. The full variable domain, rest sourced from reference TRBV19 and TRBJ2-2, is DGGITQSPKYLFRKEGQNVTLSCEQNLNHDAMYWYRQDPGQGLRLIYYSQIVNDFQKGDIAEGYSVSREKKESFPLTVTSAQKNPTAFYLCASYYSGRVNTGELFFGEGSRLTVL.

Regarding this clonotype: No DNA is shown, since the ends of the CDR3 on it are uncertain; the CDR3 is the one TCRdb lists. This chain joins TRBV4-3 and TRBJ2-2; the table's TRBD1 call for D was not verified on the DNA. In germline, CDR1 is LGHNA, CDR2 YSLEER. A total of 18 residues make up the CDR3, ends included. The CDR3 here is CASSQHPMDRGAPGSCFF.

This clonotype was picked up a small number of times. J is TRBJ2-3 and V is TRBV20-1, with D possibly being TRBD1 (6 bases). Germline lookup yields CDR1 DFQATT and CDR2 SNEGSKA (reference sequence). Trimming took off 1 base at V and 0 bases at J, with 20 bases between the two ends. The CDR3 has 18 amino acids. CDR3 nucleotides: TGCAGTGCTAGAGTTTCGTCCGGGACAACTGCTAGCACAGATACGCAGTATTTT. Translation: CSARVSSGTTASTDTQYF.

The J gene is TRBJ2-3, the V gene TRBV9, with 7 bases lining up with TRBD2. V was clipped by 0 bases and J by 3 bases; unmatched bases: 1. The CDR3 spans 14 residues. Germline V gene lookup returns CDR1 SGDLS and CDR2 YYNGEE. CDR3 amino acids: CASSVEAGTDTQYF. DNA for the CDR3: TGTGCCAGCAGCGTAGAAGCGGGAACAGATACGCAGTATTTT.

This clonotype showed up just a few times. This rearrangement joins TRBV28 to TRBJ2-2; D is unclear. The ends were cut back, 8 bases at V and 0 bases at J, with 16 bases in the middle. Germline lookup yields CDR1 MDHEN and CDR2 SYDVKM. This CDR3 has 16 amino acids. CDR3 sequence: CASCSSGTPNTGELFF. Written as DNA, the CDR3 is TGTGCCAGCTGTAGTAGTGGAACACCGAACACCGGGGAGCTGTTTTTT.

The chain has TRBV3-1 and TRBJ2-1; either TRBD1 or TRBD2 may supply D (5 bases each). This CDR3 has 14 amino acids. CDR1 LGHDT and CDR2 YNNKEL come from the germline V gene (reference sequence). Trimming left V 0 bases short and J 12 bases short, with 15 bases between. CDR3 amino acids: CASSQDAASGRQFF. The DNA of the CDR3 is TGTGCCAGCAGCCAAGATGCGGCCTCAGGGAGGCAGTTCTTC.

The table lists this clonotype with a few counts. The gene calls are TRBV7-9 and TRBJ1-2; D is undetermined. Trimming pared 5 bases from V and 4 bases from J, leaving 11 bases between. The length of the CDR3 is 13 residues. Germline V gene lookup returns CDR1 SEHNR and CDR2 FQNEAQ (reference sequence). This chain's CDR3 is CASSRSGVYGYTF. The CDR3 DNA reads as TGTGCCAGCAGCCGGAGTGGGGTCTATGGCTACACCTTC.

In this sample, this clonotype turned up many times. The genes are TRBV20-1 and TRBJ2-6; 10 positions agree with TRBD1. V shed 0 bases, J shed 0 bases, and the junction held 5 bases outside the gene matches. Germline CDR1 and CDR2: DFQATT and SNEGSKA (reference sequence). CDR3 length: 18 residues. CDR3 DNA sequence: TGCAGTGCTAGAGATAGGGACAGGGGCCACTCTGGGGCCAACGTCCTGACTTTC. Residues: CSARDRDRGHSGANVLTF.

This clonotype was seen a handful of times. The chain joins TRBV7-9 to TRBJ2-5; no reliable D call. V lost 7 bases and J lost 2, with 11 bases in between. The CDR3 covers 13 residues. Germline-derived CDR1 and CDR2 are SEHNR and FQNEAQ (reference sequence). CDR3 loop: CASTFSDQETQYF. As DNA, the CDR3 is TGTGCCAGCACTTTTTCTGATCAAGAGACCCAGTACTTC.

The chain carries TRBV20-1 and TRBJ2-2; D unresolved. From germline, CDR1 is DFQATT and CDR2 SNEGSKA (reference sequence). The CDR3 runs 15 residues. Trimming removed 0 bases from V and 1 base from J, with 9 bases in between. DNA of the CDR3: TGCAGTGCTAGAGATCGGCGGCAGAACACCGGGGAGCTGTTTTTT. Translation gives CSARDRRQNTGELFF.

This clonotype was observed a few times. This chain links TRBV7-2 with TRBJ2-5; TRBD2 matches 7 bases. Germline values: CDR1 SGHTA, CDR2 FQGNSA. Trimming took 5 bases from V and 3 from J; bases not matched to a gene: 3. This CDR3 has 13 amino acids. The CDR3 region is CASSLREEETQYF. Written as DNA, the CDR3 is TGTGCCAGCAGCCTCCGGGAGGAAGAGACCCAGTACTTC.

The V gene is TRBV5-6, the J gene TRBJ1-2; no clear D. The length of the CDR3 is 11 residues. V lost 2 bases and J 1 base, leaving 0 bases between the germline ends. CDR1 and CDR2 from the germline V gene are SGHDT and YYEEEE. This CDR3 reads CASSFNYGYTF. CDR3 DNA sequence: TGTGCCAGCAGCTTTAACTATGGCTACACCTTC.

This clonotype was seen at least ten times. The chain is built from TRBV3-1 and TRBJ2-5, with 9 bases lining up with TRBD2. J lost 3 bases, V lost 3 bases, and 5 bases had no gene match. This CDR3 has 15 amino acids. CDR1 LGHDT and CDR2 YNNKEL come from the germline V gene (reference sequence). CDR3 sequence: CASSHAGLAKETQYF. CDR3 coding DNA: TGTGCCAGCAGCCACGCCGGACTAGCGAAAGAGACCCAGTACTTC.